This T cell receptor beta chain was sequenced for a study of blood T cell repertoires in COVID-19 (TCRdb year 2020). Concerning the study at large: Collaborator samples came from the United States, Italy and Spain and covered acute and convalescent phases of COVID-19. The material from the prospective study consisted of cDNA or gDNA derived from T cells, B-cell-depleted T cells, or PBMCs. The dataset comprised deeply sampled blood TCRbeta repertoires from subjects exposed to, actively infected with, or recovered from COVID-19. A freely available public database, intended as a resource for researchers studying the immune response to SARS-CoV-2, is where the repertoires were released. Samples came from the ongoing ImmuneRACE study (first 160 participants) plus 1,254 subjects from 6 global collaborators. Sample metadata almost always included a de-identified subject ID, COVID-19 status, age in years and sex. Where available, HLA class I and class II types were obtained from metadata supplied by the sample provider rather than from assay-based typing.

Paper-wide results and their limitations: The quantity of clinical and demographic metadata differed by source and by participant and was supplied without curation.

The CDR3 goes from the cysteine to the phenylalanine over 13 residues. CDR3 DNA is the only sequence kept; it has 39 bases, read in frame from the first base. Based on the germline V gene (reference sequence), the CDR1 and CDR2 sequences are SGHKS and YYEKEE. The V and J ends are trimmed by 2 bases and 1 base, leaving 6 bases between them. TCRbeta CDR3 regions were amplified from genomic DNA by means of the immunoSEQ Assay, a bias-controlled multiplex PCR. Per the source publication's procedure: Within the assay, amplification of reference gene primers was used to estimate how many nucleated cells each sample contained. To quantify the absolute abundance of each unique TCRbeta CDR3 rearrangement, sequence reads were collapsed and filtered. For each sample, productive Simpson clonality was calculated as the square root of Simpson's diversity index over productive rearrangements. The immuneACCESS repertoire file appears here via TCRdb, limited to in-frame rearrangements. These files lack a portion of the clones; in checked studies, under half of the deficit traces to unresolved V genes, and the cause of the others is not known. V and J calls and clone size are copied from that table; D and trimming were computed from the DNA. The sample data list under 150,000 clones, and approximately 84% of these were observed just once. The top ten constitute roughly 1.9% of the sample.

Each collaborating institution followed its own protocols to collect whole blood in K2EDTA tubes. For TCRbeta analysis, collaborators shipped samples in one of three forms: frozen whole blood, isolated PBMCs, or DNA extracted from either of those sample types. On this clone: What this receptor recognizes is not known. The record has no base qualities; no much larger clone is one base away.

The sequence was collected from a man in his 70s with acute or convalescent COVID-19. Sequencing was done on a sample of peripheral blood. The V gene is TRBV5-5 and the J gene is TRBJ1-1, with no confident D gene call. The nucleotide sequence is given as TGTGCCAGCAGCTTCGCAGGGAACACTGAAGCTTTCTTT. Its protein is CASSFAGNTEAFF.